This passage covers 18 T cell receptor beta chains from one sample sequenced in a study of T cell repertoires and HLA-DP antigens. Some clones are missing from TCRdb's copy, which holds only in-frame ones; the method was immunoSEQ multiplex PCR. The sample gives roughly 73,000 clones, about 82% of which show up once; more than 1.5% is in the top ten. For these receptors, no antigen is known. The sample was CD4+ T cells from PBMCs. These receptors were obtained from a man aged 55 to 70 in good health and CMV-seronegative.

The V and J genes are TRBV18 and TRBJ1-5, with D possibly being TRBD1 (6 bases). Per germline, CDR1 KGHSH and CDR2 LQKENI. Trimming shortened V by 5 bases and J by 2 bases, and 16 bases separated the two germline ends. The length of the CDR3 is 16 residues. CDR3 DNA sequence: TGTGCCAGCTCAGGGGGGCGATACCCCCGCAATCAGCCCCAGCATTTT. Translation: CASSGGRYPRNQPQHF.

The CDR3 coding sequence is TGCGCCAGCAGCCTGGGCCACACCGGGGAGCTGTTTTTT. This gives the protein CASSLGHTGELFF. J is TRBJ2-2 and V is TRBV5-1, with D unresolved. The CDR3 extends over 13 amino acids. Germline-derived CDR1 and CDR2 are SGHRS and YFSETQ. Trimming stripped 4 bases from V and 3 bases from J, with 7 bases between.

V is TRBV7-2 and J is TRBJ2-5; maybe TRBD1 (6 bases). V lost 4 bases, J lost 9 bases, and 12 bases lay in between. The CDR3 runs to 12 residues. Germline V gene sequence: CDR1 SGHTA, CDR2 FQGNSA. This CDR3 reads CASSSTTGPQYF. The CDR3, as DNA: TGTGCCAGCAGCTCCACCACAGGGCCCCAGTACTTC.

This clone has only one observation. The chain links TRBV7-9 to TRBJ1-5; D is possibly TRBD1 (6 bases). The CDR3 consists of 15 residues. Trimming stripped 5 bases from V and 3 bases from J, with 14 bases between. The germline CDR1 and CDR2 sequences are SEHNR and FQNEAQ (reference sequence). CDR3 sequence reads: CASSPTGPPNQPQHF. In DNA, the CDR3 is TGTGCCAGCAGCCCTACAGGGCCCCCCAATCAGCCCCAGCATTTT.

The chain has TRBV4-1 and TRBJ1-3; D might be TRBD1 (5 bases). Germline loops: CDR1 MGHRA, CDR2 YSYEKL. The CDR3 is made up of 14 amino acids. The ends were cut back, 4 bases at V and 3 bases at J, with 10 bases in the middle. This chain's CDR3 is CASSRRDGGNTIYF. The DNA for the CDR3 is TGCGCCAGCAGCCGAAGGGACGGTGGAAACACCATATATTTT.

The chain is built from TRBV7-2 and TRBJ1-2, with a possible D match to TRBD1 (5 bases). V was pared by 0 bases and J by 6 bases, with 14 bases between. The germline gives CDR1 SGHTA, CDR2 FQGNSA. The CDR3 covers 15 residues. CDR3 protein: CASSLALAGVNGYTF. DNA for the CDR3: TGTGCCAGCAGCTTAGCCCTGGCGGGGGTGAATGGCTACACCTTC.

CDR3 in amino acids: CASRGDFKQPQHF. The CDR3 DNA is TGTGCCAGCAGAGGGGATTTTAAACAGCCCCAGCATTTT. The chain uses TRBV10-3 and TRBJ1-5; possible D gene TRBD1, 5 bases. In germline, CDR1 is ENHRY, CDR2 SYGVKD. V lost 10 bases and J 7 bases, leaving 17 bases between the germline ends. This CDR3 contains 13 residues.

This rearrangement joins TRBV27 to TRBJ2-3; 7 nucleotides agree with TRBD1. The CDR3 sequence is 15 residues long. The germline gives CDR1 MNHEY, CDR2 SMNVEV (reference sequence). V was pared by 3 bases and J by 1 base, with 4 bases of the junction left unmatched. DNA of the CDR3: TGTGCCAGCAGTTTTCGGGACAGAGGCACAGATACGCAGTATTTT. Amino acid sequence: CASSFRDRGTDTQYF.

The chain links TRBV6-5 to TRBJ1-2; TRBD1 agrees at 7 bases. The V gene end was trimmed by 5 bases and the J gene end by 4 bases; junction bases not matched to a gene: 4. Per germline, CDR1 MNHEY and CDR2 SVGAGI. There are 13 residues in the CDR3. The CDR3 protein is CASSLEGAYGYTF. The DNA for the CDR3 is TGTGCCAGCAGTCTAGAGGGGGCCTATGGCTACACCTTC.

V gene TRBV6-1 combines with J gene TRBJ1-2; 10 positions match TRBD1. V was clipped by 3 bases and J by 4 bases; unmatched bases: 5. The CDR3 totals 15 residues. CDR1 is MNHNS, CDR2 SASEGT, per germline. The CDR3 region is CASSETWTGGYGYTF. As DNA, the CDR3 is TGTGCCAGCAGTGAGACCTGGACAGGGGGCTATGGCTACACCTTC.

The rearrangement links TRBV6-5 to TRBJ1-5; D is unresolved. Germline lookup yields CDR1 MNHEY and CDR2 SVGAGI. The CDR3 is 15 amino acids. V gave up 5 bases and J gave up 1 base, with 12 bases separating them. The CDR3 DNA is TGTGCCAGCAGTCGCAGTATGAGGAGCAATCAGCCCCAGCATTTT. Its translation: CASSRSMRSNQPQHF.

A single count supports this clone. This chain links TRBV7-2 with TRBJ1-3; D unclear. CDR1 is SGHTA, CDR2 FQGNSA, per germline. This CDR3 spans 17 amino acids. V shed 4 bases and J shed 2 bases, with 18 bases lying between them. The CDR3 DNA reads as TGTGCCAGCAGCTCAGGCGGCGGAAGAATTCCTGGAAACACCATATATTTT. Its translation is CASSSGGGRIPGNTIYF.

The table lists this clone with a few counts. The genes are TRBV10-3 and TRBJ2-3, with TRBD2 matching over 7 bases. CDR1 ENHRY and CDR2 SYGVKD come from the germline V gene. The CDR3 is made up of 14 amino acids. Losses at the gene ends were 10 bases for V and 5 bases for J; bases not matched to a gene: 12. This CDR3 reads CATARGGSRDTQYF. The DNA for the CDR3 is TGTGCCACCGCTAGGGGCGGGAGTAGAGATACGCAGTATTTT.

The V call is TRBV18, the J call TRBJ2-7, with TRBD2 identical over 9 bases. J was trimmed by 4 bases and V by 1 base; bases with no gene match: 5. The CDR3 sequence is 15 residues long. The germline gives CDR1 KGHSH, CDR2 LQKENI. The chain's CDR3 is CASSPRLAGEYEQYV. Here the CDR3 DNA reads TGTGCCAGCTCACCACGGTTAGCGGGGGAGTACGAGCAGTACGTC.

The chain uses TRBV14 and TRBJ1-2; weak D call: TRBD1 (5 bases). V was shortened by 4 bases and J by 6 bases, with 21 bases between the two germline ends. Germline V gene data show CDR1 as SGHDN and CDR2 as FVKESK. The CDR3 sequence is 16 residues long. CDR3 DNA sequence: TGTGCCAGCAGCCGTGTGGAGGATTTAGGGGTCAATGGCTACACCTTC. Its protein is CASSRVEDLGVNGYTF.

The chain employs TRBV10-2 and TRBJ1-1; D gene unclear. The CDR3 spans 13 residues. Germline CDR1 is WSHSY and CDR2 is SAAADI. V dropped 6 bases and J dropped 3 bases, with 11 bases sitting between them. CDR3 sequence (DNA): TGCGCCAGCAGGGGGAGACTAGACACTGAAGCTTTCTTT. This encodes CASRGRLDTEAFF.

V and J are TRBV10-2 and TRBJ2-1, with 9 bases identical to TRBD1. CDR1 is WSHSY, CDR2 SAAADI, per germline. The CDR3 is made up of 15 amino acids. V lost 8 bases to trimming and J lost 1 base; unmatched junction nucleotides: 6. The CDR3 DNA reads TGCGCCAGCCTCCCAGGGACAGGGTCCTACAATGAGCAGTTCTTC. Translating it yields CASLPGTGSYNEQFF.

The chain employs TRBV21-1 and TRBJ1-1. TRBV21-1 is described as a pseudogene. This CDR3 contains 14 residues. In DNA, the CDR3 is TGTGCCAGCAGCAACGGGGACTGGAACACTGAAGCTTTCTTT. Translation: CASSNGDWNTEAFF.